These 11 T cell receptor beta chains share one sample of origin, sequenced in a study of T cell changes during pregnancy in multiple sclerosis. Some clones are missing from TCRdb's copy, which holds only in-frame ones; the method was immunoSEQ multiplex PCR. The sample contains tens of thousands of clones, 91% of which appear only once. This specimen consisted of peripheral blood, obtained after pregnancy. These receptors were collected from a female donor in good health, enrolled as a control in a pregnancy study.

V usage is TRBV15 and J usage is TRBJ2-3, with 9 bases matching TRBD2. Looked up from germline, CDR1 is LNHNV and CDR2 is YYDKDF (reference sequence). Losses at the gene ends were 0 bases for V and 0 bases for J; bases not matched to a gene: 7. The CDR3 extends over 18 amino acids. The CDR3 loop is CATSRDRSSGASTDTQYF. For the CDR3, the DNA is TGTGCCACCAGCAGAGATCGGTCTAGCGGGGCGAGCACAGATACGCAGTATTTT. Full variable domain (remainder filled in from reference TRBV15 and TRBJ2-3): DAMVIQNPRYQVTQFGKPVTLSCSQTLNHNVMYWYQQKSSQAPKLLFHYYDKDFNNEADTPDNFQSRRPNTSFCFLDIRSPGLGDTAMYLCATSRDRSSGASTDTQYFGPGTRLTVL.

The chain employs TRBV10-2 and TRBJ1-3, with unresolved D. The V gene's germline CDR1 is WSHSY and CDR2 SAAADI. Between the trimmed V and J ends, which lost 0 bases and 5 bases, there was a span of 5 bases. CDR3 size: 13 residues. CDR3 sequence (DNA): TGCGCCAGCAGTGAGTCAGCACGAAACACCATATATTTT. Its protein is CASSESARNTIYF.

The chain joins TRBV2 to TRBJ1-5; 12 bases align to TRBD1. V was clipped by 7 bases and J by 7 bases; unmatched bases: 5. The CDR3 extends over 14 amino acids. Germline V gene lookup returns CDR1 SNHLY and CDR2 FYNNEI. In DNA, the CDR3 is TGTGCCAGCACGGGACAGGGGGCGCGACAGCCCCAGCATTTT. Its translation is CASTGQGARQPQHF.

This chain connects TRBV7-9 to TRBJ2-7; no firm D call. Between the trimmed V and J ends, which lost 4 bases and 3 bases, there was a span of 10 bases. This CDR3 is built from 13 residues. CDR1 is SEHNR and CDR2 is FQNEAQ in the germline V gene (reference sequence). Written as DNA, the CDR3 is TGTGCCAGCAGCTCCCCCCGCGACTACGAGCAGTACTTC. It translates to CASSSPRDYEQYF.

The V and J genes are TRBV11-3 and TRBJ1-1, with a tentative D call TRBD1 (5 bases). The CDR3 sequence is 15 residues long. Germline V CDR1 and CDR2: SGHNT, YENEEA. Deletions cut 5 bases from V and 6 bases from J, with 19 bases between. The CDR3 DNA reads TGTGCCAGCAGCCCTAGACAGCCCGGTACCTCTGAAGCTTTCTTT. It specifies CASSPRQPGTSEAFF.

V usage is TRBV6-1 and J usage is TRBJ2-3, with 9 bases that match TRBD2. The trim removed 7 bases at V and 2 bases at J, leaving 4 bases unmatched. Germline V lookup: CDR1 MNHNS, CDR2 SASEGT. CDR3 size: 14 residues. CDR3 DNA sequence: TGTGCCAGCATCCCGGGACTAGCCACAGATACGCAGTATTTT. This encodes CASIPGLATDTQYF.

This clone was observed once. CDR3: CASNCPGQAITSYNSPLHF. The CDR3 DNA is TGTGCCAGCAATTGCCCGGGACAGGCAATAACGTCCTATAATTCACCCCTCCACTTT. The chain links TRBV21-1 to TRBJ1-6; TRBD1 reflects the table's D call only, with no check against the DNA. TRBV21-1 counts as a pseudogene. The CDR3 consists of 19 residues.

CDR3 bases: TGTGCCAGCAGCCAAGAGGGAGGAGGGGGCCTAAACATTCAGTACTTC. Translation: CASSQEGGGGLNIQYF. The V and J genes are TRBV4-2 and TRBJ2-4; D is possibly TRBD1 (7 bases). Germline V gives CDR1 LGHNA, CDR2 YNFKEQ. Trimming removed 0 bases from V and 6 bases from J, with 15 bases in between. CDR3 size: 16 residues.

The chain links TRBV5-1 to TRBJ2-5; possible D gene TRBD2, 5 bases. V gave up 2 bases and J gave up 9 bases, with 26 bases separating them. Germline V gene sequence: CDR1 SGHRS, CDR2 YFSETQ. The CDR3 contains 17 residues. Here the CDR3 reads CASSFGSEAFDTRAQYF. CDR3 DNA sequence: TGCGCCAGCAGCTTCGGGTCCGAGGCCTTTGATACGAGGGCCCAGTACTTC.

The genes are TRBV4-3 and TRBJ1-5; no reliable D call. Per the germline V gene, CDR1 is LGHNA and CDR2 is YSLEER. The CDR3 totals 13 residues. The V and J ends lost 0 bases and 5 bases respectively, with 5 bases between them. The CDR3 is CASSQERDQPQHF. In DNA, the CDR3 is TGCGCCAGCAGCCAAGAACGAGATCAGCCCCAGCATTTT.

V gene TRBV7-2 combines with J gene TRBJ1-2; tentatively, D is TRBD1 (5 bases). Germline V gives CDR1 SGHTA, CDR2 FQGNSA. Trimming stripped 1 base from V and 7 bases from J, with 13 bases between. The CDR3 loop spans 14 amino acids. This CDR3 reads CASSLETGLGGYTF. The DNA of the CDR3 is TGTGCCAGCAGCTTAGAAACAGGTTTGGGTGGCTACACCTTC.